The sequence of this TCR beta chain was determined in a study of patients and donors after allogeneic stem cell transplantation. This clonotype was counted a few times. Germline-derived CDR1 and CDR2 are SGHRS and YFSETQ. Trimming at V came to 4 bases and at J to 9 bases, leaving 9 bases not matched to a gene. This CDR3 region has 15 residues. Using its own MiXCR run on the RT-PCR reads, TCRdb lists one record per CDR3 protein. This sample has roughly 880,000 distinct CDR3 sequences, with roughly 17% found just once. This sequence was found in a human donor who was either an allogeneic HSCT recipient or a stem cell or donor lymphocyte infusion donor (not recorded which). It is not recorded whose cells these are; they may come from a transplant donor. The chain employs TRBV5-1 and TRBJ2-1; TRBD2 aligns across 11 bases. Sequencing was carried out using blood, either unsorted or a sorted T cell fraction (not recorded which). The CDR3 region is CASSITSGSSLEQFF. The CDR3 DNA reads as TGCGCCAGCAGCATAACTAGCGGGAGTTCCCTTGAGCAGTTCTTC. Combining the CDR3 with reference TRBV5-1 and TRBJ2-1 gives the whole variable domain KAGVTQTPRYLIKTRGQQVTLSCSPISGHRSVSWYQQTPGQGLQFLFEYFSETQRNKGNFPGRFSGRQFSNSRSEMNVSTLELGDSALYLCASSITSGSSLEQFFGPGTRLTVL.